This note documents a single T cell receptor (beta chain) sequence. Germline V CDR1 and CDR2: SEHNR, FQNEAQ (reference sequence). Trimming at V came to 5 bases and at J to 5 bases, leaving 7 bases not matched to a gene. CDR3 length equals 17 residues. The sample belongs to a study of T-cell memory formation after mild COVID-19. The authors produced TCR alpha and TCR beta cDNA libraries with sample barcodes and UMIs by 5'RACE using constant-segment primers. TCRdb used MiXCR to reprocess the 5' RACE reads, holding one entry per CDR3 protein. The top ten hold around 12% of the sample, which has almost 550,000 distinct CDR3 sequences, roughly 20% seen once.

J is TRBJ2-2 and V is TRBV7-9; 14 bases map to TRBD2. The source is an adult woman who had mild COVID-19 (a few samples of this study predate the infection). Cell type and time point are not known. The sequencing input was PBMCs or a T cell subset sorted from them (not recorded which). The CDR3 DNA reads as TGTGCCAGCAGCGGTGGGACTAGCGGGAGAGGGACCGGGGAGCTGTTTTTT. Amino acids: CASSGGTSGRGTGELFF.